The T cell receptor (beta chain) under discussion was sequenced for a study of T cells in Graves' hyperthyroidism and ophthalmopathy. Uncontrolled infection, other autoimmune disease, pregnancy or lactation led to exclusion. RNA transcripts were the template for amplifying TCR beta CDR3 regions. HTBI primers drove first-round RT-PCR of the TCR CDR3. MiXCR, run by TCRdb on the multiplex PCR reads, gives a single entry per CDR3 protein. Altogether about 510,000 distinct CDR3 sequences are present, about 46% being singletons, with the ten largest covering about 40%. Germline-derived CDR1 and CDR2 are MGHRA and YSYEKL. Trimming stripped 1 base from V and 7 bases from J, with 19 bases between. The CDR3 extends over 16 amino acids. The study, taken as a whole, reports: Prediction of ophthalmopathy progression came a median about 6 months pre-onset. The blood repertoire included most of the expanded thyroid clonotypes above 0.001. Using 13 V-J features, a model discriminated ophthalmopathy from stable hyperthyroidism.

This clonotype was picked up many times. Antigen unknown. The sample consisted of peripheral blood or thyroid tissue (not recorded which). This TCR was recovered from an adult woman with Graves' disease, either hyperthyroidism or ophthalmopathy (not recorded which). This chain joins TRBV4-1 and TRBJ1-2; no firm D call. CDR3 coding DNA: TGCGCCAGCAGCCAAGTTGGTGGGCTCAGTGCGTCTGGCTACACCTTC. Its protein is CASSQVGGLSASGYTF.